This T cell receptor (beta chain) was captured by sequencing in a study of T-cell memory formation after mild COVID-19 (dated by TCRdb to the early 2020s). Context from the whole study: Most TCR sequence clusters were specific to one of the two donors. In a couple of donors, T-cell clones that expanded and contracted after mild COVID-19 were followed by sequencing TCRalpha and TCRbeta repertoires longitudinally. Two young, previously healthy adult volunteers made up the cohort, one male and one female.

The run used an Illumina NovaSeq 6000. cDNA libraries for TCRalpha and TCRbeta were prepared by 5'RACE using constant-segment primers, with sample barcodes and unique molecular identifiers added. Trizol reagent was used to extract RNA from every sample. Amplification of the libraries took two PCR steps, and the second step added a second sample barcode plus Illumina TruSeq adapters. Libraries were sequenced on an Illumina NovaSeq with 2 x 150 bp paired-end reads. The paper's data handling went like this. The reads were demultiplexed and collapsed into UMI-guided consensus sequences using migec v1.2.7. Using mixcr v2.1.11, UMI consensuses were aligned to TRA and TRB V and J templates and then assembled into clonotypes. Clonotypes were classified as expanded or contracted when called significant by both edgeR and NoisET, with noise models trained on biological replicates. For edgeR calls, the cutoffs were a false discovery rate-adjusted p below 0.01 and a log2 fold-change threshold of 1. As an exploratory analysis of dynamics, max-normalized trajectories of the 1000 most abundant clonotypes were examined by PCA with hierarchical clustering. Separately sequenced CD4+ and CD8+ repertoires were used to assign a CD4 or CD8 phenotype to each responding clone. TCRdb itself trimmed the public reads at Q25 with fastp, ran MiXCR and retained productive beta chains. Entries are consolidated by CDR3 protein sequence, retaining the most common genes and DNA. V and J calls and clone size were set by TCRdb, not the authors. Present in this sample are roughly 450,000 distinct CDR3 sequences, 18% of which were seen just once. The ten largest clones add up to about 12% of the sample.

The CDR3 contains 11 residues, cysteine and phenylalanine counted. The only DNA kept is the CDR3, 33 bases in frame from the first base. CDR1 and CDR2 were assigned from the germline V gene as MNHEY and SVGAGI. PBMCs were isolated by Ficoll-Paque density gradient centrifugation. About this clonotype: What antigen it recognizes has not been identified. Base-call qualities are not available, and no considerably larger clone is one nucleotide away.

General conclusions and limits of the study: The study included only a couple of mild cases, and larger cohorts that include severe cases with pre-infection samples were judged to be necessary. Clones contracting from day 15 to 85 had balanced CD4/CD8 phenotypes, while a second wave expanding from day 15 to 37 was biased towards CD4+. Whether the second-wave clones peaking on day 37 were SARS-CoV-2 specific was not confirmed. Contracting CD4+ clones were found mainly in CM and EM memory subsets, while CD8+ clones were enriched in EMRA. The detection of some responding clones in pre-infection memory suggests that pre-existing cross-reactive memory T cells joined the SARS-CoV-2 response.

The TCR sequence derives from an adult woman who had mild COVID-19 (a few samples of this study predate the infection). The sample titles of this study are shuffled in the database, so cell type and time point are left out; the donor was told from shared clones. Recombination connected TRBV6-5 to TRBJ2-2, with the D gene call left open. The sequencing sample was made of PBMCs or a T cell subset sorted from them (not recorded which). The CDR3 region has the sequence CAAQSTGELFF. DNA sequence: TGTGCTGCTCAGAGCACCGGGGAGCTGTTTTTT.